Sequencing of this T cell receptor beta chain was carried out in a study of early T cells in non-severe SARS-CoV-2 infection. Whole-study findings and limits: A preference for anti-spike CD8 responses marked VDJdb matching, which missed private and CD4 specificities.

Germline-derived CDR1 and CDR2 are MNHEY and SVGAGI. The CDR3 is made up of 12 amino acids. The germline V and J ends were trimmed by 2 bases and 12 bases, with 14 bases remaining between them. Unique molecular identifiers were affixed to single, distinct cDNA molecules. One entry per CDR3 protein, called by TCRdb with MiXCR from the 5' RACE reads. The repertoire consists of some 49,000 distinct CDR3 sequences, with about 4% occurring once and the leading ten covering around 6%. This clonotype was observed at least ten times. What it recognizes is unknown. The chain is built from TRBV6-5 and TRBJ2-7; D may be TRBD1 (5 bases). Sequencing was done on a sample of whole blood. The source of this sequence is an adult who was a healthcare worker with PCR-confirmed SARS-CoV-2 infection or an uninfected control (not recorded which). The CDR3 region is CASSYRQGGLYF. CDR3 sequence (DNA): TGTGCCAGCAGTTACAGGCAGGGTGGTCTGTACTTC.